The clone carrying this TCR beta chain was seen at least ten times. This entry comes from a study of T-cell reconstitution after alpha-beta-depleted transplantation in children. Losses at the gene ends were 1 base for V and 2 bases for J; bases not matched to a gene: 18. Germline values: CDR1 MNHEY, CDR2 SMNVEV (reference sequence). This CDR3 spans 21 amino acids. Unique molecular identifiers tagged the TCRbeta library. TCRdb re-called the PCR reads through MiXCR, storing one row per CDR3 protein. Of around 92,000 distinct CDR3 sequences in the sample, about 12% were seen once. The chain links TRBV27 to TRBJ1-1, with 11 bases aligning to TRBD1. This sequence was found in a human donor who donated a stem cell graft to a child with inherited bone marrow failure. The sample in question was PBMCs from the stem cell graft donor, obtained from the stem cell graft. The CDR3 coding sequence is TGTGCCAGCAGTTTATGGGGCGCGCCGACGGGACAGGGGGAAGAAAACACTGAAGCTTTCTTT. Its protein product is CASSLWGAPTGQGEENTEAFF.